This T cell receptor (beta chain) was obtained from a study of T cells in Graves' hyperthyroidism and ophthalmopathy. The investigators amplified TCR beta CDR3 regions from RNA transcripts. An initial round of RT-PCR targeting the TCR CDR3 relied on the HTBI primer set. In TCRdb, the multiplex PCR reads were re-called with MiXCR into one record per CDR3 protein. This table has approximately 870,000 distinct CDR3 sequences, about 38% appearing once. A note on this clonotype: Its cognate antigen is unknown. A read error is possible here, since a much larger clone lies one base away.

This CDR3 comprises 13 residues. V was clipped by 1 base and J by 3 bases, with 10 bases between them. Looked up from germline, CDR1 is SQVTM and CDR2 is ANQGSEA. Those with hyperthyroidism were 18 to 65 years old, newly diagnosed, and ill for under 2 months. The study, taken as a whole, reports: The authors' 13 V-J model separated ophthalmopathy from stable hyperthyroidism.

Specimen: blood. This chain connects TRBV29-1 to TRBJ2-7; possible D gene TRBD1, 5 bases. This TCR was recovered from a man aged 18 to 35 with Graves' hyperthyroidism. CDR3: CSVEGSRGYEQYF. The CDR3 DNA reads as TGCAGCGTTGAAGGTAGTAGGGGCTACGAGCAGTACTTC.